This T cell receptor beta chain stems from a study of T cells in Graves' hyperthyroidism and ophthalmopathy. Findings and limits, study-wide: In blood, most of the thyroid clonotypes expanded above 0.001 were also present.

This clonotype was recorded many times. Its antigen is still unknown. With 6 bases clipped from V and 2 bases from J, the junction kept 9 bases outside the gene matches. From germline, CDR1 is MDHEN and CDR2 SYDVKM. The CDR3 consists of 16 residues. Researchers took RNA transcripts and amplified the TCR beta CDR3 regions from them. The TCR CDR3 first-round RT-PCR relied on the HTBI primer set. TCRdb fed the multiplex PCR reads into MiXCR, producing one record per CDR3 protein. The sample contains fewer than 850,000 distinct CDR3 sequences, 15% to 20% of which appear only once. The sample consisted of blood. The chain combines TRBV28 with TRBJ2-1; TRBD2 matches 8 bases. The TCR originated in a man aged 45-65 years with Graves' hyperthyroidism. The CDR3 DNA sequence: TGTGCCAGCAGGCCCACCCCGGGACTAGCCTACAATGAGCAGTTCTTC. Translating gives CASRPTPGLAYNEQFF.